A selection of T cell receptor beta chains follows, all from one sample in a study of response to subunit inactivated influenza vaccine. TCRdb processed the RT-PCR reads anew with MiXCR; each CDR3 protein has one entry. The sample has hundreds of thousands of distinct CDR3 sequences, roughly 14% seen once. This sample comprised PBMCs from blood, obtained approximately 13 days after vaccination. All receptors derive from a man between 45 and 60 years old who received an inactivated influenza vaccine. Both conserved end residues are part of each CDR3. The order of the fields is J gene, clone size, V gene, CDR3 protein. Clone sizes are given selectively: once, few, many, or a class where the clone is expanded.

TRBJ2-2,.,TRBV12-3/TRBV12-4,CASAGARDGELFF
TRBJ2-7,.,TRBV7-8,CASSLEVGRLTYEQYF
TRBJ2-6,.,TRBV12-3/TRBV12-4,CASSLRPWASGANVLTF
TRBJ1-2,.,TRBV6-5,CASSYGHAGGYTF
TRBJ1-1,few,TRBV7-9,CASSSETGNAEAFF
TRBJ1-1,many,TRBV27,CASSPGTPNTEAFF
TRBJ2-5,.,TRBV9,CASSGLAGGQETQYF
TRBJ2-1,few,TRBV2,CASRLRPVLNEQFF
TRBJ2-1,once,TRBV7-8,CASRWLRGSYNEQFF
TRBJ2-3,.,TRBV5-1,CASSLVASRRTDTQYF
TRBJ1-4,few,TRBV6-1,CASSEAVREKLFF
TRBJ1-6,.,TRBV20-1,CSATQDRGGSPLHF
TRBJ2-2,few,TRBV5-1,CASSLLQNTGELFF
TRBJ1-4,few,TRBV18,CASSPPSLSNEKLFF
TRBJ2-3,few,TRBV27,CASGRGYQYF
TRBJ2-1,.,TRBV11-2,CASSLDGDRPYNEQFF
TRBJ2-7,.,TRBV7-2,CASSPSLLAPLYEQYF
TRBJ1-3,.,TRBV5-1,CASSLSAGSGNTIYF